These 26 T cell receptor beta chains were all obtained from the same sample, sequenced in a study of T-cell reconstitution after alpha-beta-depleted transplantation in children. Using unique molecular identifiers, the investigators prepared the TCRbeta library. Each CDR3 protein is one row after TCRdb ran MiXCR on the PCR reads. The sample includes approximately 290,000 distinct CDR3 sequences, more than 9% of them seen just once. The sample here was peripheral blood, taken 180 days after TCRalphabeta/CD19-depleted stem cell transplant. The receptor source for this set is a male patient between 2 and 10 years old who had a stem cell transplant for chronic granulomatous disease, so the T cells may come from the graft donor.

This clonotype came up many times. This rearrangement joins TRBV7-9 to TRBJ2-1, with 13 bases matching TRBD2. This CDR3 is 16 amino acids long. V dropped 6 bases and J dropped 2; count of bases not matched to a gene: 4. The germline V gene has CDR1 SEHNR and CDR2 FQNEAQ (reference sequence). The CDR3 nucleotides are TGTGCCAGCAGAGGGACTAGCGGGATTCCCTACAATGAGCAGTTCTTC. Protein sequence: CASRGTSGIPYNEQFF.

This clonotype was recorded many times. The chain combines TRBV9 with TRBJ2-1, with D perhaps being TRBD1 or TRBD2 (7 bases each). Germline V lookup: CDR1 SGDLS, CDR2 YYNGEE. CDR3 length: 14 amino acids. Trimming removed 3 bases at V and 4 bases at J, with 11 bases between. The CDR3 sequence is CASSAGGGYNEQFF. The CDR3 coding sequence is TGTGCCAGCAGCGCAGGGGGGGGTTACAATGAGCAGTTCTTC.

In its sample, this clonotype was seen many times. The chain carries TRBV5-1 and TRBJ2-7; 15 bases are shared with TRBD2. The CDR3 is 19 residues long. J was trimmed by 5 bases and V by 4 bases; bases with no gene match: 16. Germline CDR1 reads SGHRS; CDR2 reads YFSETQ. CDR3 region: CASSPRQAGLAGGVHEQYF. The CDR3 nucleotides are TGCGCCAGCAGCCCCAGACAAGCGGGACTAGCGGGAGGTGTCCACGAGCAGTACTTC.

To note about this clonotype: A much larger clone is a single base away; this may be a read error. The CDR3 spells CASSPGFNQPQHF. The CDR3 DNA is TGTGCCAGCTCACCGGGTTTTAATCAGCCCCAGCATTTT. The chain combines TRBV18 with TRBJ1-5; D call uncertain. Germline loops: CDR1 KGHSH, CDR2 LQKENI. The CDR3 is made up of 13 amino acids. The V and J ends lost 3 bases and 4 bases respectively, with 7 bases between them.

Ten or more counts support this clonotype. This sequence joins TRBV6-5 and TRBJ2-7, with no clear D. Per germline, CDR1 MNHEY and CDR2 SVGAGI. V was clipped by 0 bases and J by 2 bases, with 8 bases between them. The CDR3 runs 14 residues. This CDR3 is CASSYSTTPYEQYF. The CDR3 DNA reads as TGTGCCAGCAGTTACTCGACGACCCCCTACGAGCAGTACTTC.

Ten or more counts support this clonotype. This sequence joins TRBV2 and TRBJ2-7; TRBD2 aligns across 8 bases. The CDR3 has 15 residues. V was clipped by 7 bases and J by 3 bases; unmatched bases: 11. CDR1 and CDR2 (germline): SNHLY, FYNNEI. The DNA for the CDR3 is TGTGCCAGCAAATTCGGCAAACTAGCGGTCTACGAGCAGTACTTC. Protein product: CASKFGKLAVYEQYF.

This clonotype was seen only a few times. The CDR3 reads CASSPNLSVFDYGYTF. CDR3 in DNA: TGTGCCAGCAGCCCGAATCTTTCTGTATTTGACTATGGCTACACCTTC. The genes are TRBV13 and TRBJ1-2; D gene ambiguous. CDR1 is PRHDT and CDR2 is FYEKMQ in the germline V gene (reference sequence). The CDR3 is made up of 16 amino acids. The germline V and J ends were trimmed by 5 bases and 3 bases, with 19 bases remaining between them.

The table lists this clonotype with many counts. The chain employs TRBV29-1 and TRBJ2-5; D unresolved. The CDR3 length is 11 residues. Per germline, CDR1 SQVTM and CDR2 ANQGSEA. Trimming pared 5 bases from V and 5 bases from J, leaving 9 bases between. CDR3: CSVTTGETQYF. The CDR3, as DNA: TGCAGCGTTACCACGGGCGAGACCCAGTACTTC.

This clonotype was recorded many times. The chain recombines TRBV15 with TRBJ2-1; no clear D. Germline CDR1 is LNHNV and CDR2 is YYDKDF (reference sequence). Trimming left V 11 bases short and J 4 bases short, with 18 bases between. The CDR3 extends over 14 amino acids. The CDR3 DNA reads as TGTGCCGCCCCTTATCGTGTTTCGTACAATGAGCAGTTCTTC. It is translated as CAAPYRVSYNEQFF.

This clonotype was recorded at least ten times. The chain carries TRBV3-1 and TRBJ2-7; 9 nucleotides agree with TRBD1. Germline-derived CDR1 and CDR2 are LGHDT and YNNKEL (reference sequence). The CDR3 extends over 14 amino acids. With 1 base clipped from V and 5 bases from J, the junction kept 3 bases outside the gene matches. This chain's CDR3 is CASSQGDRADEQYF. The CDR3 region has the DNA TGTGCCAGCAGCCAAGGGGACAGGGCAGACGAGCAGTACTTC.

This clonotype showed up just once. A read error is possible here, since a much larger clone lies one base away. The chain carries TRBV15 and TRBJ2-7; 13 nucleotides agree with TRBD2. Germline CDR1 LNHNV, CDR2 YYDKDF (reference sequence). The CDR3 totals 17 residues. The CDR3 region is CAPSSPVTSGRLYEQYF. The CDR3 nucleotides are TGTGCCCCCAGCAGCCCCGTGACTAGCGGGAGGTTATACGAGCAGTACTTC.

This clonotype was recorded many times. The chain has TRBV25-1 and TRBJ1-4; 8 bases fit TRBD1. Per germline, CDR1 MGHDK and CDR2 SYGVNS. The CDR3 totals 17 residues. Losses at the gene ends were 2 bases for V and 6 bases for J; bases not matched to a gene: 11. The CDR3 protein is CASSERSDRGGYEKLFF. For the CDR3, the DNA is TGTGCCAGCAGTGAACGATCCGACAGGGGAGGTTATGAAAAACTGTTTTTT. The full variable domain, with the rest looked up from reference TRBV25-1 and TRBJ1-4, is EADIYQTPRYLVIGTGKKITLECSQTMGHDKMYWYQQDPGMELHLIHYSYGVNSTEKGDLSSESTVSRIRTEHFPLTLESARPSHTSQYLCASSERSDRGGYEKLFFGSGTQLSVL.

This clonotype was picked up many times. The junction departs from germline at one end; a sequencing error may be responsible. V usage is TRBV29-1 and J usage is TRBJ1-2, with 8 bases lining up with TRBD1. From germline, CDR1 is SQVTM and CDR2 ANQGSEA. The CDR3 sequence is 14 residues long. The CDR3: CGVEAQGADYGYTF. The CDR3 DNA sequence: TGCGGCGTTGAAGCGCAGGGGGCCGACTATGGCTACACCTTC.

This clonotype was picked up many times. This chain links TRBV5-5 with TRBJ2-2; possible D gene TRBD2, 5 bases. The V end was cut by 1 base, the J end by 5 bases, with 12 bases between. CDR1 and CDR2 from the germline V gene are SGHKS and YYEKEE (reference sequence). CDR3 length equals 15 residues. CDR3 nucleotide sequence: TGTGCCAGCAGCTTGTTAAGCGGAAGAACCGGGGAGCTGTTTTTT. Its protein product is CASSLLSGRTGELFF.

Comment on this clonotype: Compared with germline, one end of the junction differs, possibly owing to a read error. The chain couples TRBV19 to TRBJ2-1; 7 nucleotides agree with TRBD1. This CDR3 contains 15 residues. Per germline, CDR1 LNHDA and CDR2 SQIVND (reference sequence). DNA for the CDR3: TGTGCCAGCCCCCCCCCGGGACAGAACTACAAGGAGCAGTTCTTC. Encoded protein: CASPPPGQNYKEQFF.

This clonotype was recorded many times. The V and J genes are TRBV7-8 and TRBJ2-3; D is possibly TRBD2 (5 bases). CDR1 is SGHVS, CDR2 FQNEAQ, per germline. V lost 2 bases and J lost 4, with 10 bases in between. This CDR3 contains 14 residues. This CDR3 is CASSLSLAPDTQYF. CDR3 nucleotides: TGTGCCAGCAGCTTAAGCCTAGCTCCAGATACGCAGTATTTT.

In this sample, this clonotype turned up many times. The chain uses TRBV5-1 and TRBJ2-7; D unclear. The germline V gene encodes CDR1 SGHRS and CDR2 YFSETQ. Trimming removed 0 bases at V and 1 base at J, with 8 bases between. The CDR3 contains 14 residues. The CDR3: CASSLVAKSYEQYF. In nucleotides, the CDR3 is TGCGCCAGCAGCTTGGTCGCCAAATCCTACGAGCAGTACTTC.

The chain uses TRBV29-1 and TRBJ1-1; D is perhaps TRBD1 (5 bases). Germline V CDR1 and CDR2: SQVTM, ANQGSEA. The CDR3 sequence is 14 residues long. The germline V and J ends were trimmed by 3 bases and 5 bases, with 16 bases remaining between them. The CDR3 protein is CSVEFQGRGTEAFF. The CDR3 DNA is TGCAGCGTTGAGTTTCAGGGAAGAGGGACTGAAGCTTTCTTT.

This clonotype was observed many times. This chain connects TRBV27 to TRBJ2-1; D not certain. The CDR3 length is 15 residues. V gave up 5 bases and J gave up 0 bases, with 11 bases separating them. The germline V gene has CDR1 MNHEY and CDR2 SMNVEV (reference sequence). As DNA, the CDR3 is TGTGCCAGCAGTCCGGTCCGGAGCTCCTACAATGAGCAGTTCTTC. It yields the protein CASSPVRSSYNEQFF.

This clonotype was seen ten or more times. The chain joins TRBV27 to TRBJ2-7, with D uncertain. Trimming removed 7 bases at V and 1 base at J, with 11 bases between. Per the germline V gene, CDR1 is MNHEY and CDR2 is SMNVEV (reference sequence). The CDR3 is made up of 13 amino acids. The CDR3 DNA is TGTGCCAGCACCGCCCAGAATTCCTACGAGCAGTACTTC. Translated: CASTAQNSYEQYF.

The table lists this clonotype with many counts. This chain uses TRBV7-9 with TRBJ2-1; 9 positions match TRBD2. CDR1 and CDR2 (germline): SEHNR, FQNEAQ (reference sequence). The CDR3 sequence is 16 residues long. Trimming took 1 base from V and 9 from J; bases not matched to a gene: 10. The CDR3 here is CASSLGVAGVFGEQFF. The CDR3 region has the DNA TGTGCCAGCAGCTTAGGTGTAGCGGGAGTTTTCGGTGAGCAGTTCTTC.

This clonotype has a count of ten or more. This chain joins TRBV20-1 and TRBJ2-5, with 9 bases lining up with TRBD2. The germline CDR1 and CDR2 sequences are DFQATT and SNEGSKA (reference sequence). V dropped 3 bases and J dropped 4; count of bases not matched to a gene: 6. The CDR3 is 14 amino acids. In DNA form, the CDR3 reads TGCAGTGCTAGGCGCGGGGGGGCCCCAGAGACCCAGTACTTC. Amino acids: CSARRGGAPETQYF.

At least ten counts were recorded for this clonotype. The chain has TRBV7-9 and TRBJ2-5, with D possibly being TRBD1 or TRBD2 (5 bases each). This CDR3 region has 15 residues. V lost 5 bases, J lost 1 base, and 14 bases lay in between. Germline loops: CDR1 SEHNR, CDR2 FQNEAQ (reference sequence). CDR3: CASSPGWGTQETQYF. Written as DNA, the CDR3 is TGTGCCAGCAGCCCAGGATGGGGGACCCAAGAGACCCAGTACTTC.

In its sample, this clonotype was seen many times. The chain couples TRBV20-1 to TRBJ2-2; 7 positions match TRBD2. This CDR3 is built from 14 residues. V trimming: 2 bases; J trimming: 2 bases; junction bases outside the gene matches: 2. Germline V gene lookup returns CDR1 DFQATT and CDR2 SNEGSKA (reference sequence). The CDR3 sequence: CSARTGGNTGELFF. The CDR3 DNA is TGCAGTGCTAGAACGGGAGGAAACACCGGGGAGCTGTTTTTT.

This clonotype was picked up a small number of times. The chain couples TRBV12-3 or TRBV12-4 to TRBJ1-4; possible D gene TRBD1, 5 bases. The CDR3 runs 15 residues. Trimming cost V 4 bases and J 8 bases, with 17 bases left between them. The CDR3, as DNA: TGTGCCAGCAGTTCTACCGGGGCTAAAGGCGAAAAACTGTTTTTT. The encoded protein is CASSSTGAKGEKLFF.

This clonotype was picked up many times. The chain links TRBV12-3 or TRBV12-4 to TRBJ2-7; D remains unclear. The CDR3 runs to 17 residues. V lost 6 bases to trimming and J lost 2 bases, with 23 bases between them. CDR3 sequence (DNA): TGTGCCAGCAGCCTAACCCGACGCGTATTCCGCCCCTACGAGCAGTACTTC. Amino acids: CASSLTRRVFRPYEQYF.